This T cell receptor (beta chain) derives from a study of blood T cell repertoires in COVID-19. Across the whole study: Whether acute or convalescent, the COVID-19 samples came from the United States, Italy and Spain.

Assay used: immunoSEQ multiplex PCR; TCRdb lists only in-frame clones, some missing. The sample has about 39,000 clones; approximately 85% are singletons. V gave up 4 bases and J gave up 7 bases; unmatched junction bases: 4. The CDR3 sequence is 13 residues long. The V gene's germline CDR1 is MGHDK and CDR2 SYGVNS. Sequencing was done on a sample of peripheral blood. The clonotype was recovered from a human donor in a cohort sampled during active COVID-19. The chain employs TRBV25-1 and TRBJ1-5, with 7 bases aligning to TRBD1. The CDR3 spells CASSGQGLQPQHF. The CDR3 region has the DNA TGTGCCAGCAGTGGACAGGGTCTGCAGCCCCAGCATTTT.